This TCR beta chain was sequenced in a study of OX40 agonist ivuxolimab in advanced cancers. General study findings and limits: CD8+ T cells averaged more expanded clones than CD4+.

Clones were sequenced by immunoSEQ multiplex PCR, and TCRdb holds only the in-frame ones, with some missing. The sample carries around 100,000 clones, 90% recorded once. This clone has a single count. Its antigen is not identified. Trimming took 6 bases from V and 2 from J; bases not matched to a gene: 7. Germline V gives CDR1 SNHLY, CDR2 FYNNEI. This CDR3 contains 15 residues. Sampling times: baseline, cycle 4 day 1, cycle 7 day 1. The chain links TRBV2 to TRBJ2-3; 8 bases are shared with TRBD2. The origin of this receptor is an adult with an advanced solid tumor such as melanoma, head and neck, liver or kidney cancer. Sequences were derived from CD4+ or CD8+ T cells sorted from blood, sampled in a trial of the OX40 agonist ivuxolimab. The CDR3 here is CASSELAAATDTQYF. CDR3 DNA: TGTGCCAGCAGCGAACTAGCGGCCGCCACAGATACGCAGTATTTT.